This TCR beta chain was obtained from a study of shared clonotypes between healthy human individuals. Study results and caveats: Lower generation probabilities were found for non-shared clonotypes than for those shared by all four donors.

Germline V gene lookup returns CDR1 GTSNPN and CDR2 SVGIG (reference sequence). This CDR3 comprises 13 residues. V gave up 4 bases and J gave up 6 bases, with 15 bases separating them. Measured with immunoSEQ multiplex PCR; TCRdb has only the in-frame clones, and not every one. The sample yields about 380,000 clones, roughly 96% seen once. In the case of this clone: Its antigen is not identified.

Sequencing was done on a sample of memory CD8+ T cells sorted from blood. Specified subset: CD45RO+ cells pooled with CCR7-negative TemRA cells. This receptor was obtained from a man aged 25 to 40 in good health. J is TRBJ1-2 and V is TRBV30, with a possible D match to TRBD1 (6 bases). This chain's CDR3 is CAWIWGQGDGYTF. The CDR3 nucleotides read TGTGCCTGGATATGGGGGCAGGGAGATGGCTACACCTTC.